This T cell receptor beta chain was captured in a study of early T cells in non-severe SARS-CoV-2 infection. Background on the study: RNA in bulk from unsorted whole blood was sequenced, and chains were unpaired. Findings of the study overall: Anti-spike CD8 responses were favored by VDJdb matching, which missed private and CD4 specificities.

As for this clonotype: Its antigen remains unknown.

The CDR3 consists of 12 residues. Germline lookup yields CDR1 LGHDT and CDR2 YNNKEL (reference sequence). Trimming shortened V by 1 base and J by 8 bases, and 7 bases separated the two germline ends. Unique molecular identifiers were attached to individual cDNA molecules. TCRdb recomputed calls from the 5' RACE reads with MiXCR, one row per CDR3 protein. The sample shows tens of thousands of distinct CDR3 sequences, about 12% of them seen only once. The J gene is TRBJ2-3, the V gene TRBV3-1; D not resolved. Sequenced: whole blood. The receptor was isolated from an adult who was a healthcare worker with PCR-confirmed SARS-CoV-2 infection or an uninfected control (not recorded which). The CDR3 bases are TGTGCCAGCAGCCAAGCTTACGGTACGCAGTATTTT. It is translated as CASSQAYGTQYF.